These 21 T cell receptor beta chains share one sample of origin, sequenced in a study of blood T cell repertoires in COVID-19. Method: immunoSEQ multiplex PCR; TCRdb's copy keeps in-frame clones and lacks some. The sample holds fewer than 200,000 clones; 82% are singletons and the top ten take about 8.4%. Sequences were obtained from peripheral blood. The source is a woman in her 70s with acute or convalescent COVID-19.

This rearrangement joins TRBV30 to TRBJ2-5; 7 nucleotides agree with TRBD1. The J call is uncertain, as TRBJ2-7 better fits the DNA end. The germline V gene has CDR1 GTSNPN and CDR2 SVGIG (reference sequence). The CDR3 contains 12 residues. CDR3 protein: CAWHRGSYEQYF. The CDR3 nucleotides are TGTGCCTGGCACAGGGGCTCCTACGAGCAGTACTTC.

V is TRBV5-4 and J is TRBJ1-6; 8 nucleotides line up with TRBD1. CDR3 length: 16 amino acids. Germline V gene lookup returns CDR1 SGHNT and CDR2 YYREEE (reference sequence). V lost 0 bases and J lost 9; bases outside the gene matches: 8. The CDR3 is CASSLGTGSASSPLHF. For the CDR3, the DNA is TGTGCCAGCAGCTTGGGGACAGGGTCGGCGAGTTCACCCCTCCACTTT.

J is TRBJ1-2 and V is TRBV6-5; D perhaps matches TRBD1 (6 bases). The germline V and J ends were trimmed by 0 bases and 13 bases, with 15 bases remaining between them. The CDR3 spans 13 residues. CDR1 and CDR2 (germline): MNHEY, SVGAGI. CDR3 in DNA: TGTGCCAGCAGTTACTCACAGGGTAGGGAGGGCACCTTC. Translating it yields CASSYSQGREGTF.

V and J are TRBV18 and TRBJ2-7; 7 bases line up with TRBD1. Trimming at V came to 3 bases and at J to 0 bases, leaving 5 bases not matched to a gene. This CDR3 has 15 amino acids. Germline assignment: CDR1 KGHSH and CDR2 LQKENI. CDR3 nucleotides: TGTGCCAGCTCACCGACGGGACAGAACTCCTACGAGCAGTACTTC. Its protein product is CASSPTGQNSYEQYF. Full variable domain (missing parts from reference TRBV18 and TRBJ2-7): NAGVMQNPRHLVRRRGQEARLRCSPMKGHSHVYWYRQLPEEGLKFMVYLQKENIIDESGMPKERFSAEFPKEGPSILRIQQVVRGDSAAYFCASSPTGQNSYEQYFGPGTRLTVT.

The chain uses TRBV28 and TRBJ1-1; 9 positions agree with TRBD1. Germline values: CDR1 MDHEN, CDR2 SYDVKM. V lost 2 bases, J lost 5 bases, and 3 bases stayed unmatched. The CDR3 totals 14 residues. CDR3 DNA sequence: TGTGCCAGCAGTTTACCAGGACAGGGGACTGAAGCTTTCTTT. Translation: CASSLPGQGTEAFF.

The chain combines TRBV19 with TRBJ1-5, with TRBD1 as a possible D gene (5 bases). Trimming took 2 bases from V and 7 from J, leaving 9 bases between them. Looked up from germline, CDR1 is LNHDA and CDR2 is SQIVND (reference sequence). This CDR3 spans 13 amino acids. The CDR3 sequence: CASSIIGAQPQHF. CDR3 nucleotides: TGTGCCAGTAGTATAATAGGGGCCCAGCCCCAGCATTTT. The entire variable domain, with the rest obtained from reference TRBV19 and TRBJ1-5, is as follows: DGGITQSPKYLFRKEGQNVTLSCEQNLNHDAMYWYRQDPGQGLRLIYYSQIVNDFQKGDIAEGYSVSREKKESFPLTVTSAQKNPTAFYLCASSIIGAQPQHFGDGTRLSIL.

The CDR3 loop is CASSRGLAGSRGYEQYF. The CDR3, as DNA: TGTGCCAGCAGCCGGGGACTAGCGGGCTCTCGAGGCTACGAGCAGTACTTC. This rearrangement joins TRBV7-2 to TRBJ2-7, with 12 positions matching TRBD2. The V segment lost 5 bases and the J segment 3 bases; nucleotides outside the gene matches: 11. Germline loops: CDR1 SGHTA, CDR2 FQGNSA. This CDR3 is built from 17 residues.

The CDR3 here is CASSLAGDGYTF. The CDR3 region has the DNA TGCGCCAGCAGCTTGGCTGGAGATGGCTACACCTTC. V and J are TRBV5-1 and TRBJ1-2, with D unclear. The length of the CDR3 is 12 residues. The germline CDR1 and CDR2 sequences are SGHRS and YFSETQ. The V end was cut by 0 bases, the J end by 6 bases, with 6 bases between.

V gene TRBV27 combines with J gene TRBJ1-6; no reliable D call. Per the germline V gene, CDR1 is MNHEY and CDR2 is SMNVEV (reference sequence). The CDR3 sequence is 16 residues long. V gave up 6 bases and J gave up 7 bases, with 19 bases separating them. The DNA for the CDR3 is TGTGCCAGCAGCCCCAAGATGAGGGTTTCAAATTCACCCCTCCACTTT. Residues: CASSPKMRVSNSPLHF.

As concerns this clone: Other nucleotide sequences in the sample specify the same CDR3. V and J are TRBV28 and TRBJ1-2; D gene uncertain. This CDR3 spans 11 amino acids. From germline, CDR1 is MDHEN and CDR2 SYDVKM. With 4 bases removed from V and 4 bases from J, the gap between germline ends came to 4 bases. DNA of the CDR3: TGTGCCAGCAGTTCAGTCTATGGCTACACCTTC. Protein sequence: CASSSVYGYTF.

This clone showed up just once. J is TRBJ2-6 and V is TRBV28; D gene ambiguous. Trimming took off 3 bases at V and 8 bases at J, with 17 bases between the two ends. Per the germline V gene, CDR1 is MDHEN and CDR2 is SYDVKM. The CDR3 is 16 amino acids. The CDR3 reads CASSFVRSELTNVLTF. In DNA form, the CDR3 reads TGTGCCAGCAGTTTTGTTCGGAGTGAGCTTACCAACGTCCTGACTTTC.

The V gene is TRBV30, the J gene TRBJ1-2, with D maybe TRBD1 (6 bases). Germline lookup yields CDR1 GTSNPN and CDR2 SVGIG (reference sequence). The V and J ends lost 4 bases and 2 bases respectively, with 14 bases between them. The CDR3 spans 14 residues. CDR3 sequence (DNA): TGTGCCTGGATCTGGGACAACTTGAACTATGGCTACACCTTC. This encodes CAWIWDNLNYGYTF.

The gene calls are TRBV28 and TRBJ2-3, with 15 bases that match TRBD2. CDR1 is MDHEN and CDR2 is SYDVKM in the germline V gene. With 5 bases clipped from V and 6 bases from J, the junction kept 6 bases outside the gene matches. CDR3 size: 16 residues. The CDR3 is CASSGGLAGGLDTQYF. CDR3 DNA sequence: TGTGCCAGCAGTGGCGGACTAGCGGGAGGGTTGGATACGCAGTATTTT.

The chain joins TRBV24-1 to TRBJ2-1; 7 nucleotides agree with TRBD1. This CDR3 has 15 amino acids. Germline V gene sequence: CDR1 KGHDR, CDR2 SFDVKD. Trimming took 4 bases from V and 5 from J; bases not matched to a gene: 7. CDR3 nucleotide sequence: TGTGCCACCAGTGAGGGGACAGCAGCACACAATGAGCAGTTCTTC. It is translated as CATSEGTAAHNEQFF.

The chain joins TRBV28 to TRBJ1-6; D may be TRBD1 (6 bases). This CDR3 contains 16 residues. V gave up 5 bases and J gave up 7 bases, with 18 bases separating them. Looked up from germline, CDR1 is MDHEN and CDR2 is SYDVKM. The CDR3 here is CASSRGRGGRNSPLHF. The DNA for the CDR3 is TGTGCCAGCAGTCGGGGGAGGGGGGGAAGAAATTCACCCCTCCACTTT.

The chain employs TRBV5-1 and TRBJ2-6; TRBD2 might be the D (5 bases). Germline V gene data show CDR1 as SGHRS and CDR2 as YFSETQ. Deletions cut 5 bases from V and 0 bases from J, with 15 bases between. The CDR3 has 17 amino acids. CDR3 sequence: CASSLNPGNSGANVLTF. As DNA, the CDR3 is TGCGCCAGCAGTTTAAATCCCGGGAACTCTGGGGCCAACGTCCTGACTTTC.

J is TRBJ1-2 and V is TRBV4-3, with D perhaps matching TRBD1 (5 bases). The CDR3 contains 15 residues. Trimming removed 0 bases from V and 4 bases from J, with 12 bases in between. Germline values: CDR1 LGHNA, CDR2 YSLEER. The chain's CDR3 is CASSQDPTALYGYTF. DNA of the CDR3: TGCGCCAGCAGCCAAGATCCGACAGCGCTCTATGGCTACACCTTC.

The chain combines TRBV2 with TRBJ1-4; 7 bases line up with TRBD1. V lost 1 base to trimming and J lost 13 bases; unmatched junction nucleotides: 6. The germline V gene encodes CDR1 SNHLY and CDR2 FYNNEI. The CDR3 is 13 amino acids. CDR3 nucleotide sequence: TGTGCCAGCAGTGAAGGGCAGGGGGGACGACTGTTTTTT. Protein: CASSEGQGGRLFF.

The V and J genes are TRBV15 and TRBJ1-2; 8 bases map to TRBD1. From germline, CDR1 is LNHNV and CDR2 YYDKDF (reference sequence). The CDR3 is made up of 16 amino acids. The J segment lost 2 bases and the V segment lost 0 bases, leaving 5 bases of the junction unmatched. The CDR3 DNA follows: TGTGCCACCAGCAGAGATGGGACAGGCACAAACTATGGCTACACCTTC. Amino acids: CATSRDGTGTNYGYTF.

The chain is built from TRBV24-1 and TRBJ1-2, with D possibly matching TRBD1 (5 bases). Germline CDR1 KGHDR, CDR2 SFDVKD. The CDR3 is 15 residues long. V was pared by 4 bases and J by 2 bases, with 13 bases between. The CDR3 loop reads CATSEGQGGNYGYTF. The CDR3 DNA is TGTGCCACCAGTGAGGGTCAGGGAGGGAACTATGGCTACACCTTC.

This chain connects TRBV5-1 to TRBJ2-7; 11 bases align to TRBD1. With V trimmed by 4 bases and J by 5 bases, 8 bases remained unmatched. The CDR3 is 15 residues long. The germline gives CDR1 SGHRS, CDR2 YFSETQ. The CDR3 is CASSPGTGGVNEQYF. For the CDR3, the DNA is TGCGCCAGCAGCCCCGGGACAGGGGGGGTTAACGAGCAGTACTTC.